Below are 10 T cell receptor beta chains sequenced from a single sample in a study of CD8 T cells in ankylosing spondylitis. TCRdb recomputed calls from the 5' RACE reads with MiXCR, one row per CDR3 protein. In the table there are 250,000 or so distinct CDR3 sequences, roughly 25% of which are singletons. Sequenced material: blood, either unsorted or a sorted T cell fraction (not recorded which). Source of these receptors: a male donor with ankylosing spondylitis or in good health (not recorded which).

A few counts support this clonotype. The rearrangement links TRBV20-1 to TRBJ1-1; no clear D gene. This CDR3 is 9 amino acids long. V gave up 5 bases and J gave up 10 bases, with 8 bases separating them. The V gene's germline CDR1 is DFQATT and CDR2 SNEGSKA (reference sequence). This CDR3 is CSAGNSAFF. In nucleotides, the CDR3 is TGCAGTGCTGGAAATTCAGCTTTCTTT.

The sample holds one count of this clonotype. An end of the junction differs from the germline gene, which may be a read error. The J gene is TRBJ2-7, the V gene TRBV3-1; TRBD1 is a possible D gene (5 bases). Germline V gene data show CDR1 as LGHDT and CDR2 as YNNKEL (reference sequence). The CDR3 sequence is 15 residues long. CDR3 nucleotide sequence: TGTGCCTGCAGCCAAGATCTTACAGGCGACTACGAGCAGTACTTC. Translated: CACSQDLTGDYEQYF.

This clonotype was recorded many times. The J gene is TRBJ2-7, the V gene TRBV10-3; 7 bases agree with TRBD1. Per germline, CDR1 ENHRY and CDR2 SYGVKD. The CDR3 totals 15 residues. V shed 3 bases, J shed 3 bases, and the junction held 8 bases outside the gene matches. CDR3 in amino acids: CAISDSGDRDYEQYF. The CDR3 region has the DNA TGTGCCATCAGTGATTCAGGGGACAGAGACTACGAGCAGTACTTC.

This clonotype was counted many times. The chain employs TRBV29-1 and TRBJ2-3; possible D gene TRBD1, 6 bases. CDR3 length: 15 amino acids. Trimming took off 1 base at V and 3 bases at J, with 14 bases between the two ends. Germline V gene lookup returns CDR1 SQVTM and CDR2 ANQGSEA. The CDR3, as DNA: TGCAGCGTTGAAGGAATCCTCAGGGGAACAGATACGCAGTATTTT. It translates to CSVEGILRGTDTQYF.

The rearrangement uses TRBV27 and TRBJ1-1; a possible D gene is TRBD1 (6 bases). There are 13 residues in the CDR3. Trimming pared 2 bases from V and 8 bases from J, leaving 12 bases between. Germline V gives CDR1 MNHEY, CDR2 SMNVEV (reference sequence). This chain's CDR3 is CASSLRGTLEAFF. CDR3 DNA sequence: TGTGCCAGCAGTTTACGAGGGACACTGGAAGCTTTCTTT.

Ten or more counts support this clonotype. CDR3 amino acids: CASSYLAGAPQWTGELFF. CDR3 DNA sequence: TGTGCCAGCAGCTACCTAGCGGGGGCCCCGCAATGGACCGGGGAGCTGTTTTTT. V is TRBV11-2 and J is TRBJ2-2, with TRBD2 matching 10 bases. Unmatched junction bases numbered 13, after V lost 4 bases and J lost 5 bases. This CDR3 is built from 18 residues. Germline CDR1 is SGHAT and CDR2 is FQNNGV.

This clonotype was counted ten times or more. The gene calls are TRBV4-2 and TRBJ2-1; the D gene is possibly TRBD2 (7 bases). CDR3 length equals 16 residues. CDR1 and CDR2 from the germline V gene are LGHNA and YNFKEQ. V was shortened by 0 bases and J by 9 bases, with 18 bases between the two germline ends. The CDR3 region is CASSQDLGGTIGEQFF. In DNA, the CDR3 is TGTGCCAGCAGCCAAGATCTCGGGGGGACAATCGGTGAGCAGTTCTTC.

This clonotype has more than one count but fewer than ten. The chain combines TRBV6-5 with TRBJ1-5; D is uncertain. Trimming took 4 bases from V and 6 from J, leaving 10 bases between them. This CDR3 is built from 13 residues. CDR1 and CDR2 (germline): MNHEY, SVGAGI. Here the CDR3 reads CASSSVKSQPQHF. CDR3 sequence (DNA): TGTGCCAGCAGTTCCGTCAAGAGTCAGCCCCAGCATTTT.

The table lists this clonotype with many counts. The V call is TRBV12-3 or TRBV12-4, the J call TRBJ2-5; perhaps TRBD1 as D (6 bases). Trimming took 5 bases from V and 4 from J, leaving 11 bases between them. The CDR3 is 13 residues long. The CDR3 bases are TGTGCCAGCAGTGGGGGCCGGGGAGAGACCCAGTACTTC. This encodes CASSGGRGETQYF.

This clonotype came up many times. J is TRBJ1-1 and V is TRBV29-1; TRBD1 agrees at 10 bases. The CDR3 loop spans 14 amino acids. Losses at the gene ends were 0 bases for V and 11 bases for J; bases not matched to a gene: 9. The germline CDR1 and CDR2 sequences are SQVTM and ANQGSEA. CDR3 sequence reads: CSVEDGTGVRKAFF. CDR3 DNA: TGCAGCGTTGAAGACGGGACAGGGGTTCGTAAGGCTTTCTTT.